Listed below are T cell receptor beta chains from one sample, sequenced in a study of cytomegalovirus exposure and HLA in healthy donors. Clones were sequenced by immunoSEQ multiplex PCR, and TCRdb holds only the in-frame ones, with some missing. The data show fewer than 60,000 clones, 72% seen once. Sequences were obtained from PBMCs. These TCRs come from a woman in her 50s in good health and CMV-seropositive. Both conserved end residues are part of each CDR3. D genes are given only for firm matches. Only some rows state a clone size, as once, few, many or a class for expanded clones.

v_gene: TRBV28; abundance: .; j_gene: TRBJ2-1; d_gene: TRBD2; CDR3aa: CASSLSGPRSYNEQFF; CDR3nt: TGTGCCAGCAGCCTTAGCGGGCCCCGCTCCTACAATGAGCAGTTCTTC
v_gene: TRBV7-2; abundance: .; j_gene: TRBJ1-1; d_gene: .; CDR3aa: CASSSLRTGEAFF; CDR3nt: TGTGCCAGCAGCTCCCTAAGGACGGGAGAAGCTTTCTTT
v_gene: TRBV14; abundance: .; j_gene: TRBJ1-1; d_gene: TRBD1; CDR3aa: CASSQQGARGNTEAFF; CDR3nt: TGTGCCAGCAGCCAACAGGGGGCGCGGGGGAACACTGAAGCTTTCTTT
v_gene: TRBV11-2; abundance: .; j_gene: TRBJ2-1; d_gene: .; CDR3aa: CASSFSVSPLGRQFF; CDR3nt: TGTGCCAGCAGCTTCTCTGTTAGTCCACTTGGTCGTCAGTTCTTC
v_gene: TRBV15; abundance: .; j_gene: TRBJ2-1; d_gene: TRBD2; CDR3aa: CATSRLAGDYNEQFF; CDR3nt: TGTGCCACCAGCCGCTTAGCGGGGGACTACAATGAGCAGTTCTTC
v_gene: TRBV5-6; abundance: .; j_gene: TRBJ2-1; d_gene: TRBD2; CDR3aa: CASSLETSGGDYNEQFF; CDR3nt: TGTGCCAGCAGCTTGGAGACTAGCGGGGGGGATTACAATGAGCAGTTCTTC
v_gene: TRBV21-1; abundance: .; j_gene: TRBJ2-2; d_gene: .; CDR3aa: CASSTRDSGRAGAATGELFF; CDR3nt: TGTGCCAGCAGCACCCGGGACAGTGGACGGGCTGGGGCTGCCACCGGGGAGCTGTTTTTT
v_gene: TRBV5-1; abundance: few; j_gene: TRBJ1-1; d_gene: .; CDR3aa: CASSWGTQYGPNTEAFF; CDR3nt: TGCGCCAGCAGCTGGGGGACTCAGTACGGGCCGAACACTGAAGCTTTCTTT
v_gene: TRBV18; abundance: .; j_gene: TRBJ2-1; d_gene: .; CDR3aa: CASSPRAFHNEQFF; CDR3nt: TGTGCCAGCTCACCACGGGCGTTTCACAATGAGCAGTTCTTC
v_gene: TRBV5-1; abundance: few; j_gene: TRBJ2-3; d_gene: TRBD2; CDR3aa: CASSGLAGAITDTQYF; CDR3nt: TGCGCCAGCAGCGGACTAGCGGGGGCCATCACAGATACGCAGTATTTT
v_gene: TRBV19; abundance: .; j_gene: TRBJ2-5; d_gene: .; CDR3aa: CASSIQGTTGHRRTQYF; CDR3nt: TGTGCCAGTAGTATCCAGGGGACGACAGGCCACCGACGTACCCAGTACTTC
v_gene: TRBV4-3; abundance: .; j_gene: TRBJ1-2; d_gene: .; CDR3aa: CASSHPTLNYGYTF; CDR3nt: TGCGCCAGCAGCCACCCGACACTTAACTATGGCTACACCTTC
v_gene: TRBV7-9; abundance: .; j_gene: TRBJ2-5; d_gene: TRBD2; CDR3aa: CASSLARSSGGQETQYF; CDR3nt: TGTGCCAGCAGCTTAGCGCGGTCTAGCGGGGGCCAAGAGACCCAGTACTTC
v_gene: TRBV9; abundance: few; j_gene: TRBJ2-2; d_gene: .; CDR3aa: CASSVEQGRTGELFF; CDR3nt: TGTGCCAGCAGCGTAGAGCAGGGGAGAACCGGGGAGCTGTTTTTT
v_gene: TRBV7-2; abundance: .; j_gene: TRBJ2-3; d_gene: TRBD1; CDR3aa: CASSLVGGDRVTDTQYF; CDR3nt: TGTGCCAGCAGCTTAGTGGGGGGGGACAGGGTCACAGATACGCAGTATTTT
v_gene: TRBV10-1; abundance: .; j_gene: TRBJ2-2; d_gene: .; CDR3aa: CASSFSGSAGELFF; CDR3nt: TGCGCCAGTTCCTTTTCAGGGTCCGCCGGGGAGCTGTTTTTT
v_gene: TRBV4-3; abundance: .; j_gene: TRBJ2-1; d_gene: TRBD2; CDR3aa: CASSHERGIYNEQFF; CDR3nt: TGCGCCAGCAGCCACGAGCGGGGAATCTACAATGAGCAGTTCTTC
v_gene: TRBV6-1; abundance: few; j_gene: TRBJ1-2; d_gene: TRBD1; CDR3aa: CASRVQGSDGYTF; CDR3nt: TGTGCCAGCAGGGTACAGGGGAGTGATGGCTACACCTTC
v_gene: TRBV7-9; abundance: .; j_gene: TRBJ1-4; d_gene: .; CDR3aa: CAGSVTNEKLFF; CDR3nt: TGTGCCGGGAGCGTAACTAATGAAAAACTGTTTTTT
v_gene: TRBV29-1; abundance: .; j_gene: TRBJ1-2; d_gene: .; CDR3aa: CSVEVGGNYGYTF; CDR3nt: TGCAGCGTTGAAGTCGGGGGAAATTATGGCTACACCTTC
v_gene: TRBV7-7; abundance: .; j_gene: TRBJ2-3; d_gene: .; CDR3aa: CASSLDKATDTQYF; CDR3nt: TGTGCCAGCAGCTTAGATAAAGCCACAGATACGCAGTATTTT
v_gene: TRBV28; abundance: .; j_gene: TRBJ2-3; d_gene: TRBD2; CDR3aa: CASSGGAIRGDTQYF; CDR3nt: TGTGCCAGCAGCGGGGGGGCCATCCGGGGAGATACGCAGTATTTT
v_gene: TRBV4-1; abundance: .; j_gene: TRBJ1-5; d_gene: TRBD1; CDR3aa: CASSHSTGGGQPQHF; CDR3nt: TGCGCCAGCAGCCATTCTACAGGGGGCGGTCAGCCCCAGCATTTT
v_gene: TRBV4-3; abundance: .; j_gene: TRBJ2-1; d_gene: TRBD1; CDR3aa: CASSLGTGESNEQFF; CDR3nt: TGCGCCAGCAGCCTCGGGACAGGGGAATCGAATGAGCAGTTCTTC
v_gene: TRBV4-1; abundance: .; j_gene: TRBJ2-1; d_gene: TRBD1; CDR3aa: CASRPRTGPGNEQFF; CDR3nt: TGCGCCAGCAGACCTCGGACAGGGCCTGGGAATGAGCAGTTCTTC
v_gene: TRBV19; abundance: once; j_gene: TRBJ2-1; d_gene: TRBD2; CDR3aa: CASSPTPGSGWNEQFF; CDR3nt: TGTGCCAGTAGTCCTACCCCGGGTAGCGGGTGGAATGAGCAGTTCTTC
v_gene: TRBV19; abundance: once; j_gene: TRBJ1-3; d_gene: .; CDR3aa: CASRLGNTIYF; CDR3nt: TGTGCCAGTAGACTAGGAAACACCATATATTTT
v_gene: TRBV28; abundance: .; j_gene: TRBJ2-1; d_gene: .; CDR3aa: CASSPHSGSYNEQFF; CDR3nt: TGTGCCAGCAGCCCCCACTCGGGCTCCTACAATGAGCAGTTCTTC
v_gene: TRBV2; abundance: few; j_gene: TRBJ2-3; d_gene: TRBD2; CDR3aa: CASSGLAGGGTDTQYF; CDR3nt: TGTGCCAGCAGTGGACTAGCGGGGGGAGGCACAGATACGCAGTATTTT
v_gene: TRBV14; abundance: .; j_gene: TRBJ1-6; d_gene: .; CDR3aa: CASSQGGGSGNSPLHF; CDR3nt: TGTGCCAGCAGCCAAGGCGGGGGATCGGGTAATTCACCCCTCCACTTT
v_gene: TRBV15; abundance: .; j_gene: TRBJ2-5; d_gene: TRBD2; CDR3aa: CATSRDRGVREQYF; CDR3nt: TGTGCCACCAGCAGAGATCGGGGGGTTCGAGAGCAGTACTTC
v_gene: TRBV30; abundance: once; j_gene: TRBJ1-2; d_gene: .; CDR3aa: CAWNLGAGRYGYTF; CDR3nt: TGTGCCTGGAATCTTGGGGCTGGGCGGTATGGCTACACCTTC
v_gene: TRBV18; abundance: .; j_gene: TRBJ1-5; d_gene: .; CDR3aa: CASSPPGSNQPQHF; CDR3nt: TGTGCCAGCTCACCACCGGGCAGCAATCAGCCCCAGCATTTT
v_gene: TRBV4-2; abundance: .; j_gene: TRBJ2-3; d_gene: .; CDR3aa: CASSQRTGTDTQYF; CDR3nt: TGTGCCAGCAGCCAACGCACAGGCACAGATACGCAGTATTTT
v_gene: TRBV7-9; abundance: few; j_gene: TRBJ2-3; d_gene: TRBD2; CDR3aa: CASSIGLAFTDTQYF; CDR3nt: TGTGCCAGCAGCATCGGACTAGCGTTCACAGATACGCAGTATTTT
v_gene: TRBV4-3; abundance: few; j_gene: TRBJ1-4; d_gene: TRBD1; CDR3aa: CASSQGDRDDEKLFF; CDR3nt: TGCGCCAGCAGCCAAGGGGACAGGGACGATGAAAAACTGTTTTTT
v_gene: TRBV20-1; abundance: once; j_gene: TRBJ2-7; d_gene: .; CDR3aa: CSAPHTYEQYF; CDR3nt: TGCAGTGCTCCCCACACCTACGAGCAGTACTTC
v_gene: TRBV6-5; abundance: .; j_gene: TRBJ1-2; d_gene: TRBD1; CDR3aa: CASSGGQGDNYGYTF; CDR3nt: TGTGCCAGCAGTGGGGGACAGGGCGATAACTATGGCTACACCTTC
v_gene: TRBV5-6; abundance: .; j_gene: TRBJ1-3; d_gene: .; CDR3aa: CASSFGARGNTIYF; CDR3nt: TGTGCCAGCAGCTTTGGGGCGCGAGGAAACACCATATATTTT
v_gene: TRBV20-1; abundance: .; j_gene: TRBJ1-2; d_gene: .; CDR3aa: CSAPLVGYTF; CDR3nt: TGCAGTGCTCCCCTCGTTGGCTACACCTTC
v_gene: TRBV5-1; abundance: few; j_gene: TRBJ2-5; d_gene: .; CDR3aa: CATRSGEETQYF; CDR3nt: TGCGCCACCCGGTCGGGGGAAGAGACCCAGTACTTC
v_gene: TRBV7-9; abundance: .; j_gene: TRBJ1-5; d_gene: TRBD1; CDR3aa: CASSQGGGNQPQHF; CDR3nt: TGTGCCAGCAGCCAAGGGGGCGGGAATCAGCCCCAGCATTTT
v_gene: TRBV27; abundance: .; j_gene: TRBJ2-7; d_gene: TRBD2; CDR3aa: CASKVAGGRYEQYF; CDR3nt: TGTGCCAGCAAGGTCGCGGGAGGGCGGTACGAGCAGTACTTC
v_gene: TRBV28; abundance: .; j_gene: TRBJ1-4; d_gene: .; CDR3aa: CASSFMRGVANEKLFF; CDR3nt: TGTGCCAGCAGTTTTATGCGGGGGGTGGCTAATGAAAAACTGTTTTTT
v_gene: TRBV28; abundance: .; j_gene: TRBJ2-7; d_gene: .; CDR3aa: CASNGRPFYGNEQYF; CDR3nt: TGTGCCAGCAATGGGAGGCCCTTTTATGGCAACGAGCAGTACTTC
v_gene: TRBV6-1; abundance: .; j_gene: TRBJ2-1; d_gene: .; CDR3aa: CASSAPLAGGRTHNEQFF; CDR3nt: TGTGCCAGCAGTGCCCCCCTAGCTGGGGGGAGAACCCACAATGAGCAGTTCTTC
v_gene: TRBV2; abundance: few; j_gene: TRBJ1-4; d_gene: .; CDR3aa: CASNRDGGEKLFF; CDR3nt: TGTGCCAGCAACAGGGATGGCGGCGAAAAACTGTTTTTT
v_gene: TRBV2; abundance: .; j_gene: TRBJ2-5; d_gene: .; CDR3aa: CASSGHLQETQYF; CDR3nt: TGTGCCAGCAGTGGACACCTCCAAGAGACCCAGTACTTC
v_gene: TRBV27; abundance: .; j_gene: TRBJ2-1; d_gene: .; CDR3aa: CASSPWEREVYNEQFF; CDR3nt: TGTGCCAGCAGTCCTTGGGAAAGGGAGGTCTACAATGAGCAGTTCTTC
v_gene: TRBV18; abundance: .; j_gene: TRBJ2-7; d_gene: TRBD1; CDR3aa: CASFAGQGASEQYF; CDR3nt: TGTGCCAGCTTTGCGGGACAGGGGGCTTCCGAGCAGTACTTC
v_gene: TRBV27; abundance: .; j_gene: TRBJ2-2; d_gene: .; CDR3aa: CASSLNTGELFF; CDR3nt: TGTGCCAGCAGTCTCAACACCGGGGAGCTGTTTTTT
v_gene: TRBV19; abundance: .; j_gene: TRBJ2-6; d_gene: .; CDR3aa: CASSEGLHSGANVLTF; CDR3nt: TGTGCCAGTAGTGAGGGTCTCCACTCTGGGGCCAACGTCCTGACTTTC